This T cell receptor beta chain was identified in a study of blood T cell repertoires in COVID-19. Looking at the study overall: Two consecutive negative NP/OP PCR tests, clearance, or resolved symptoms defined Cohort 3 recovery. Acute and convalescent COVID-19 samples came from the United States, Italy and Spain.

Individuals aged roughly 18 to 95 years were recruited from about two dozen US areas. Authors' data handling: Amplification of reference gene primers provided the estimated nucleated cell counts. Some clones are missing from TCRdb's copy, which holds only in-frame ones; the method was immunoSEQ multiplex PCR. V and J calls and clone size follow that table, whereas D and trimming were derived from the DNA. The repertoire holds about 170,000 clones, 79% seen once, with roughly 20% in the top ten. The TCR originated in a woman between 70 and 85 years old in a cohort exposed to, infected with or recovered from COVID-19 (not recorded which). Material for sequencing was PBMCs or T cells enriched from blood (not recorded which).

The CDR3 DNA reads as TGCGCCAGCAGCGAAGGCAGGGAAGAGACCCAGTACTTC. It is translated as CASSEGREETQYF. The chain joins TRBV5-1 to TRBJ2-5; perhaps TRBD1 as D (5 bases). Germline V lookup: CDR1 SGHRS, CDR2 YFSETQ. This CDR3 has 13 amino acids. The V gene lost 4 bases and the J gene lost 3 bases, with 10 bases spanning the gap.